This TCR beta chain emerged from a study of T cells after yellow fever vaccination. General study points: Clones that expanded after primary vaccination mostly reappeared after the booster (96% CD4, around 87% CD8).

Concerning this clonotype: Its antigen remains unknown.

5'RACE template switching produced TCR cDNA carrying a universal primer site and UMIs. TCRdb passed the 5' RACE reads through MiXCR, listing each CDR3 protein once. This table has about 300,000 distinct CDR3 sequences, around 7% appearing once. This CDR3 comprises 19 residues. Germline V gives CDR1 SGDLS, CDR2 YYNGEE. After removal of 0 bases from V and 6 bases from J, the junction contained 17 bases not matched to a gene. This specimen consisted of PBMCs, obtained about 49 days after the first yellow fever vaccination. This chain connects TRBV9 to TRBJ2-3; 9 bases fit TRBD2. The TCR comes from a man younger than 35 who received the YFV17D yellow fever vaccine. In DNA, the CDR3 is TGTGCCAGCAGCGTAGGGCCTTGGGCCACTAGCGGGTTCCGGGATACGCAGTATTTT. Protein: CASSVGPWATSGFRDTQYF.